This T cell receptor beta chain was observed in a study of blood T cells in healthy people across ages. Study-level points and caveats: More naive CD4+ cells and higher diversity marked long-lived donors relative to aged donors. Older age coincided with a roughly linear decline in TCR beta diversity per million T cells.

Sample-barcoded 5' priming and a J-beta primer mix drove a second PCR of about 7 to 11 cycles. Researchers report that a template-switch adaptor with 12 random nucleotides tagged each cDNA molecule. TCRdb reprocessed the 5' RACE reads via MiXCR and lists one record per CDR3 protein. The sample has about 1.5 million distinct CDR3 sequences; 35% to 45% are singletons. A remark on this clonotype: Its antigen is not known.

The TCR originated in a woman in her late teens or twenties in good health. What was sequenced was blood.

The CDR3 sequence: CASFIRMGNTEAFF. The CDR3 DNA reads as TGTGCCAGCTTCATTCGGATGGGCAACACTGAAGCTTTCTTT. This chain uses TRBV6-1 with TRBJ1-1; no firm D call. V was clipped by 8 bases and J by 2 bases, with 15 bases between them. CDR3 size: 14 residues. CDR1 MNHNS and CDR2 SASEGT come from the germline V gene.